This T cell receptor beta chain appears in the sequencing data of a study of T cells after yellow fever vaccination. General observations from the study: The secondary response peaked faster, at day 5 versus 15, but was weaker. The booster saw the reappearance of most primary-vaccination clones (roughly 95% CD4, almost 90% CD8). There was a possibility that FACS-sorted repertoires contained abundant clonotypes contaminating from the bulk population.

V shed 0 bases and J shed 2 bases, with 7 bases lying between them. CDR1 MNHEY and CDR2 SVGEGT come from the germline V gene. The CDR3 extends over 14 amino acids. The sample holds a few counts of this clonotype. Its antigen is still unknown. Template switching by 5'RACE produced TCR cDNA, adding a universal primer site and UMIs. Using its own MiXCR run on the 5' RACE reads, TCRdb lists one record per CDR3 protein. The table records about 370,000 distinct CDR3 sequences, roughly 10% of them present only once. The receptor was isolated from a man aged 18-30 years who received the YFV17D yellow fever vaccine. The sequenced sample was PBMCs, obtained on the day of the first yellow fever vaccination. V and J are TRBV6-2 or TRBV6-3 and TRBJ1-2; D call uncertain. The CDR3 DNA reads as TGTGCCAGCAGTTACTCGGCAGCAAACTATGGCTACACCTTC. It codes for CASSYSAANYGYTF.